The table lists the clone carrying this T cell receptor beta chain with many counts. Its antigen is unknown. Amplification of TCR beta CDR3 regions used RNA as the template. During a first-round RT-PCR of the TCR CDR3, the HTBI primer set was used. TCRdb passed the multiplex PCR reads through MiXCR, listing each CDR3 protein once. Among around 350,000 distinct CDR3 sequences listed, roughly 17% were seen once. This entry is derived from a study of T cells in Graves' hyperthyroidism and ophthalmopathy. Background on the study: Peripheral blood was collected at initial diagnosis, before any treatment.

V lost 8 bases, J lost 2 bases, and 13 bases lay in between. Germline loops: CDR1 MNHEY, CDR2 SMNVEV (reference sequence). There are 13 residues in the CDR3. Disease duration under 2 months; hyperthyroidism patients were aged 18 to 65. It was at first hyperthyroidism diagnosis, before any ophthalmopathy symptoms, that the blood sample was taken. Whole-study findings and limits: A model built on 13 V-J features separated ophthalmopathy from stable hyperthyroidism.

The rearrangement links TRBV27 to TRBJ2-7; maybe TRBD2 (6 bases). Sequenced input: blood. The TCR originated in a woman aged 30 to 39 with Graves' hyperthyroidism that later progressed to Graves' ophthalmopathy. The CDR3 region is CASRQGLAYEQYF. CDR3 in DNA: TGTGCCAGCCGGCAGGGACTCGCCTACGAGCAGTACTTC.